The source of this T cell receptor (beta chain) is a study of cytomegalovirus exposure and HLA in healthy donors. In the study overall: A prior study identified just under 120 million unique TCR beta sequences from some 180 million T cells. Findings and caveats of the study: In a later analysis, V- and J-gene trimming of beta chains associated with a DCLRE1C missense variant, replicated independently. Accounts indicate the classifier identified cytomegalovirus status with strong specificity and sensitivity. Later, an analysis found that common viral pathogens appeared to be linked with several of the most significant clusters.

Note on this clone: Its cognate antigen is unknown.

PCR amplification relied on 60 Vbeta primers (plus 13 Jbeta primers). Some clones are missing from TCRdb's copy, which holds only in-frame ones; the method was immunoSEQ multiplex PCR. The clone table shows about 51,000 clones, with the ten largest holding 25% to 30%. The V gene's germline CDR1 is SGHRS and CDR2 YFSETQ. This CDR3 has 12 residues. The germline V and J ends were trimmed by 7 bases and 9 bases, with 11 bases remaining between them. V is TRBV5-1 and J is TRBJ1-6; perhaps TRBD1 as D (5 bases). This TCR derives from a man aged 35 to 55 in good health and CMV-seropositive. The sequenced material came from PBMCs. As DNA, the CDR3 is TGCGCCAGCCATATCCAGGGTTCACCCCTCCACTTT. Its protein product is CASHIQGSPLHF.